This is a list of T cell receptor beta chains from one sample in a study of T cells after yellow fever vaccination. TCRdb reprocessed the 5' RACE reads with MiXCR, giving one entry per CDR3 protein. The profile shows some 670,000 distinct CDR3 sequences, roughly 12% of them singletons. Sequencing was performed on PBMCs, taken on the day of the yellow fever booster vaccination. Receptors originate from a young man who received the YFV17D yellow fever vaccine. Each CDR3 is given with its conserved first and last residue. Each record gives: V gene, J gene, CDR3 protein.

TRBV27	TRBJ1-2	CASSPHRANYGYTF
TRBV6-2/TRBV6-3	TRBJ2-7	CASTTHYEQYF
TRBV24-1	TRBJ2-1	CATSDNLRGLAEYNEQFF
TRBV7-8	TRBJ1-4	CASRPERTDYEKLFF
TRBV7-2	TRBJ1-2	CASSYRTGGGYTF
TRBV7-2	TRBJ2-1	CASSPPSGIRNEQFF
TRBV20-1	TRBJ2-1	CSARVGGYNEQFF
TRBV7-2	TRBJ2-2	CASSLLSVGFNTGELFF
TRBV10-3	TRBJ1-1	CAISSMGGNTEAFF
TRBV19	TRBJ2-7	CASSETRYYEQYF
TRBV20-1	TRBJ2-7	CSARGARGLSYEQYF
TRBV20-1	TRBJ2-1	CSASERDYNEQFF
TRBV6-2/TRBV6-3	TRBJ2-1	CASSYPGGARENEQFF
TRBV20-1	TRBJ2-1	CSARDLKAEQFF
TRBV9	TRBJ2-7	CASSVEVGGLNEQYF
TRBV20-1	TRBJ2-1	CSVTTSGNFVEQFF
TRBV12-3/TRBV12-4	TRBJ2-7	CASSSIGEQYF
TRBV7-9	TRBJ2-7	CASSLSSGASYEQYF
TRBV29-1	TRBJ2-5	CSASGSGAPETQYF
TRBV29-1	TRBJ2-3	CSVGGGAADTQYF
TRBV20-1	TRBJ2-3	CSARGPRGDTQYF
TRBV7-2	TRBJ2-5	CASSSQGAGETQYF